This entry lists 23 T cell receptor beta chains sequenced from one sample in a study of blood T cells in healthy people across ages (dated by TCRdb to about 2015). Preparation of the library involved 5' RACE. TCRdb shows the sequencer as Illumina HiSeq 2500. The second PCR ran for roughly 7 to 12 cycles and used a J-beta primer mix along with a sample-barcoded 5' primer. The public reads were run again by TCRdb, first through fastp at Q25 and then through MiXCR, and only productive beta chains were kept. Every CDR3 protein is listed once, alongside the most common genes and DNA of its rows. The sample yields 1.5 million to 1.9 million distinct CDR3 sequences; approximately 39% were counted once. Approximately 4% of the sample is taken by the ten largest. Sequenced: blood. Every receptor here comes from a woman aged 18 to 35 in good health.

This clonotype has a count of ten or more. This rearrangement joins TRBV20-1 to TRBJ2-3; D is unresolved. This CDR3 has 13 residues. The V end was cut by 1 base, the J end by 3 bases, with 8 bases between. Germline lookup yields CDR1 DFQATT and CDR2 SNEGSKA (reference sequence). In nucleotides, the CDR3 is TGCAGTGCTAGAGTCCCAGGTACAGATACGCAGTATTTT. As protein: CSARVPGTDTQYF.

This clonotype was seen a few times. The chain has TRBV7-2 and TRBJ1-4; D remains unclear. The CDR3 totals 15 residues. Germline CDR1 reads SGHTA; CDR2 reads FQGNSA. Deletions cut 1 base from V and 8 bases from J, with 14 bases between. CDR3 region: CASSLDKRAEEKLFF. The CDR3 DNA is TGTGCCAGCAGCTTAGACAAAAGAGCGGAGGAAAAACTGTTTTTT.

V gene TRBV29-1 combines with J gene TRBJ1-5; 7 bases are shared with TRBD1. V dropped 7 bases and J dropped 9; count of bases not matched to a gene: 12. CDR1 and CDR2 from the germline V gene are SQVTM and ANQGSEA. This CDR3 contains 13 residues. The chain's CDR3 is CSGQEGAGGPQHF. CDR3 sequence (DNA): TGCAGCGGCCAAGAGGGGGCGGGAGGGCCCCAGCATTTT.

This clonotype turned up a few times. The chain is built from TRBV6-2 or TRBV6-3 and TRBJ2-5; TRBD2 agrees at 9 bases. The germline CDR1 and CDR2 sequences are MNHEY and SVGEGT. The CDR3 totals 16 residues. The V gene end was trimmed by 6 bases and the J gene end by 11 bases; junction bases not matched to a gene: 19. This CDR3 reads CASRGKRLAVFNEQYF. CDR3 nucleotide sequence: TGTGCCAGCAGGGGAAAGAGACTAGCGGTATTCAATGAGCAGTACTTC.

The rearrangement links TRBV25-1 to TRBJ2-7; D perhaps matches TRBD2 (5 bases). Germline V gene sequence: CDR1 MGHDK, CDR2 SYGVNS. With 1 base removed from V and 9 bases from J, the gap between germline ends came to 13 bases. The CDR3 is made up of 13 amino acids. In DNA form, the CDR3 reads TGTGCCAGCAGTGAATTGGACTTTTCGGGGCAGTACTTC. Translated: CASSELDFSGQYF.

This clonotype turned up a few times. The J gene is TRBJ1-1, the V gene TRBV5-1; D call uncertain. This CDR3 is 15 amino acids long. Germline loops: CDR1 SGHRS, CDR2 YFSETQ. V was pared by 1 base and J by 1 base, with 11 bases between. The CDR3 DNA follows: TGCGCCAGCAGCTTGCTTCTAGCAGGGAACACTGAAGCTTTCTTT. The encoded protein is CASSLLLAGNTEAFF.

This chain uses TRBV7-3 with TRBJ2-1, with D unresolved. Near its end, the DNA agrees better with TRBJ2-7, so the J call may be wrong. Germline V gene data show CDR1 as SGHTA and CDR2 as FQGTGA. The CDR3 is 15 amino acids. The CDR3 sequence is CASSSLGAAYNEQYF. In DNA form, the CDR3 reads TGTGCCAGCAGCTCATTGGGCGCCGCCTACAATGAGCAGTACTTC.

The V call is TRBV29-1, the J call TRBJ1-1; D possibly corresponds to TRBD1 (6 bases). Per germline, CDR1 SQVTM and CDR2 ANQGSEA. Trimming left V 1 base short and J 2 bases short, with 14 bases between. The CDR3 covers 15 residues. DNA for the CDR3: TGCAGCGTTGAAGTCAGGGGCATTATAAACACTGAAGCTTTCTTT. This codes for CSVEVRGIINTEAFF.

The chain uses TRBV27 and TRBJ2-5; D may be TRBD2 (6 bases). TRBJ2-7 matches the DNA end more closely, so the J call is doubtful. Germline V CDR1 and CDR2: MNHEY, SMNVEV (reference sequence). CDR3 length: 15 residues. In DNA, the CDR3 is TGTGCCAGCAGTTTTGAGGGCGGGGCTTTCTACGAGCAGTACTTC. As protein: CASSFEGGAFYEQYF.

This rearrangement joins TRBV27 to TRBJ1-2; no clear D gene. Per germline, CDR1 MNHEY and CDR2 SMNVEV (reference sequence). The CDR3 runs 13 residues. Trimming stripped 6 bases from V and 7 bases from J, with 15 bases between. The CDR3 protein is CASRESRTGGYTF. Written as DNA, the CDR3 is TGTGCCAGCAGAGAGAGCAGGACGGGTGGCTACACCTTC.

This clonotype was seen a few times. The chain couples TRBV6-2 or TRBV6-3 to TRBJ1-1, with a weak D call TRBD1 (5 bases). The CDR3 consists of 15 residues. V lost 2 bases and J 1 base, leaving 11 bases between the germline ends. The germline V gene encodes CDR1 MNHEY and CDR2 SVGEGT. The CDR3 DNA reads as TGTGCCAGCAGTTACGGGGACGTTACGAACACTGAAGCTTTCTTT. This sequence encodes CASSYGDVTNTEAFF.

The count of this clonotype is one. V usage is TRBV4-3 and J usage is TRBJ2-1, with 14 nucleotides matching TRBD2. CDR3 length: 19 amino acids. The germline V gene has CDR1 LGHNA and CDR2 YSLEER. With 6 bases clipped from V and 0 bases from J, the junction kept 10 bases outside the gene matches. The CDR3 DNA sequence: TGCGCCAGCAGTCCGGGACTAGCGGGGGAAATCAGCTCCTACAATGAGCAGTTCTTC. Protein: CASSPGLAGEISSYNEQFF.

The chain has TRBV20-1 and TRBJ2-3; D uncertain. The germline V gene encodes CDR1 DFQATT and CDR2 SNEGSKA (reference sequence). V dropped 0 bases and J dropped 5 bases, with 15 bases sitting between them. There are 15 residues in the CDR3. The CDR3 DNA is TGCAGTGCTAGAGATCGGAGAGACCCGCGAGATACGCAGTATTTT. This translates into CSARDRRDPRDTQYF.

Only a few counts were recorded for this clonotype. The chain links TRBV4-2 to TRBJ2-7; D not certain. Between the trimmed V and J ends, which lost 0 bases and 5 bases, there was a span of 14 bases. The germline V gene encodes CDR1 LGHNA and CDR2 YNFKEQ. The CDR3 has 15 residues. The CDR3 region is CASSQDRLGQNEQYF. The CDR3 nucleotides are TGTGCCAGCAGCCAAGACCGGCTAGGGCAAAACGAGCAGTACTTC.

The V call is TRBV7-9, the J call TRBJ2-1; possibly TRBD1 for D (6 bases). V lost 8 bases, J lost 0 bases, and 14 bases lay in between. Germline V gives CDR1 SEHNR, CDR2 FQNEAQ (reference sequence). This CDR3 has 15 amino acids. The CDR3 sequence: CASAPQGPSYNEQFF. The CDR3 nucleotides read TGTGCCAGCGCCCCACAGGGTCCCTCCTACAATGAGCAGTTCTTC. Supplemented by reference TRBV7-9 and TRBJ2-1, the full variable domain reads DTGVSQNPRHKITKRGQNVTFRCDPISEHNRLYWYRQTLGQGPEFLTYFQNEAQLEKSRLLSDRFSAERPKGSFSTLEIQRTEQGDSAMYLCASAPQGPSYNEQFFGPGTRLTVL.

Details on this clonotype: It may be a read error: a sequence one base away is much more abundant. The chain joins TRBV20-1 to TRBJ1-1; tentative D call: TRBD1 (5 bases). This CDR3 region has 16 residues. V was cut by 5 bases and J by 5 bases, with 24 bases left in between. Germline CDR1 reads DFQATT; CDR2 reads SNEGSKA (reference sequence). The CDR3 bases are TGCAGTGCTGAAAACCTGAGGACACTAGGATGGACTGAAGCTTTCTTT. The encoded protein is CSAENLRTLGWTEAFF.

The chain uses TRBV4-3 and TRBJ2-1; D is unresolved. The DNA matches TRBJ2-7 better at its end, which makes the J call doubtful. CDR3 size: 13 residues. From germline, CDR1 is LGHNA and CDR2 YSLEER. The CDR3 sequence: CASSPRYSNEQYF. DNA for the CDR3: TGCGCCAGCAGCCCGAGGTACTCGAATGAGCAGTACTTC.

This chain joins TRBV5-1 and TRBJ1-6, with TRBD1 identical over 7 bases. The CDR3 covers 14 residues. Per germline, CDR1 SGHRS and CDR2 YFSETQ. The trim removed 5 bases at V and 5 bases at J, leaving 4 bases unmatched. The DNA for the CDR3 is TGCGCCAGCAGAAGACAGGGAGATAATTCACCCCTCCACTTT. Residues: CASRRQGDNSPLHF.

This clonotype has a single count. This chain connects TRBV5-1 to TRBJ2-1; no clear D gene. V lost 3 bases to trimming and J lost 7 bases, with 14 bases between them. Germline CDR1 SGHRS, CDR2 YFSETQ. The CDR3 is made up of 14 amino acids. CDR3 coding DNA: TGCGCCAGCAGCTCGCTACTTGAAGCGAATGAGCAGTTCTTC. Translated, it gives CASSSLLEANEQFF.

V usage is TRBV20-1 and J usage is TRBJ2-7; 7 bases align to TRBD1. The junction had 12 bases not matched to a gene; V was cut back by 7 bases and J by 6 bases. The CDR3 sequence is 13 residues long. The germline V gene has CDR1 DFQATT and CDR2 SNEGSKA (reference sequence). The DNA for the CDR3 is TGCAGTGTGGCCGGGACAGTTAATCGCGAGCAGTACTTC. This gives the protein CSVAGTVNREQYF.

This rearrangement joins TRBV3-1 to TRBJ1-2; D perhaps matches TRBD1 (6 bases). V lost 0 bases and J 4 bases, leaving 15 bases between the germline ends. Per germline, CDR1 LGHDT and CDR2 YNNKEL (reference sequence). This CDR3 comprises 16 residues. Written as DNA, the CDR3 is TGTGCCAGCAGCCAAGAGTTCAGGCGGGGGCTCTATGGCTACACCTTC. Translated: CASSQEFRRGLYGYTF.

This chain uses TRBV12-3 or TRBV12-4 with TRBJ2-1, with D perhaps matching TRBD1 (6 bases). The V end was cut by 7 bases, the J end by 2 bases, with 15 bases between. This CDR3 region has 15 residues. CDR3 nucleotide sequence: TGTGCCAGCACCTCAAAGGACAGTCCCTACAATGAGCAGTTCTTC. Its translation is CASTSKDSPYNEQFF.

Details on this clonotype: Compared with germline, one end of the junction differs, possibly owing to a read error. Written as DNA, the CDR3 is TGTGCCAGCGGCTTAGCGGTTGCCAGCGGGATCTACAATGAGCAGTTCTTC. It is translated as CASGLAVASGIYNEQFF. The gene calls are TRBV7-2 and TRBJ2-1, with TRBD2 identical over 7 bases. Germline V CDR1 and CDR2: SGHTA, FQGNSA. The CDR3 totals 17 residues. The complete variable domain, with remaining parts taken from reference TRBV7-2 and TRBJ2-1, reads GAGVSQSPSNKVTEKGKDVELRCDPISGHTALYWYRQSLGQGLEFLIYFQGNSAPDKSGLPSDRFSAERTGGSVSTLTIQRTQQEDSAVYLCASGLAVASGIYNEQFFGPGTRLTVL.